This T cell receptor beta chain came from a study of blood T cell repertoires in COVID-19. Study at large: The origin of the acute and convalescent COVID-19 samples was the United States, Italy and Spain.

Only in-frame clones appear in the TCRdb table, and some are missing; sequencing was by immunoSEQ multiplex PCR. This table holds 50,000 to 75,000 clones, roughly three quarters found once. The CDR3 covers 13 residues. The V and J ends lost 10 bases and 4 bases, in that order; junction bases with no gene match: 9. CDR1 SNHLY and CDR2 FYNNEI come from the germline V gene. This clone was seen only a few times. The sample comprised peripheral blood. This TCR was sampled from a woman older than 75 with acute or convalescent COVID-19. The chain joins TRBV2 to TRBJ2-7; 8 bases fit TRBD2. The CDR3, as DNA: TGTGCCACCGCTGGGGGCGGGAGGTACGAGCAGTACTTC. This sequence encodes CATAGGGRYEQYF.